This T cell receptor (beta chain) derives from a study of blood T cell repertoires in COVID-19. Generated by immunoSEQ multiplex PCR, the TCRdb table keeps only in-frame clones and is missing some. Of 60,000 to 80,000 clones listed, approximately 88% are singletons. The sequencing input was peripheral blood. This TCR was recovered from a human donor in a cohort sampled during active COVID-19.

CDR3 sequence reads: CASSSTRLYGETQYF. Written as DNA, the CDR3 is TGTGCCAGCAGCTCGACACGTCTCTATGGAGAGACCCAGTACTTC. The chain recombines TRBV7-2 with TRBJ2-5, with unresolved D. This CDR3 has 15 amino acids. Per germline, CDR1 SGHTA and CDR2 FQGNSA. The ends were cut back, 4 bases at V and 4 bases at J, with 16 bases in the middle.